Each of the 15 T cell receptor beta chains below was sequenced from the same sample in a study of T cells expressing NK-cell markers. TCRdb reprocessed the 5' RACE reads, keeping one entry per CDR3 protein, no DNA. The listing contains fewer than 400,000 distinct CDR3 sequences. The sequencing input was blood T cells: a sorted CD56 or NKG2C T cell subset, CD4+ or CD8+ T cells, or bulk PBMC T cells (not recorded which). The receptors were sampled from a man aged 18 to 69 in good health.

This rearrangement joins TRBV29-1 to TRBJ2-5; TCRdb lists TRBD2, though no DNA is available to test this call. CDR1 and CDR2 (germline): SQVTM, ANQGSEA. This CDR3 comprises 11 residues. Here the CDR3 reads CSVRTGLGQYF. Full variable domain (remainder filled in from reference TRBV29-1 and TRBJ2-5): SAVISQKPSRDICQRGTSLTIQCQVDSQVTMMFWYRQQPGQSLTLIATANQGSEATYESGFVIDKFPISRPNLTFSTLTVSNMSPEDSSIYLCSVRTGLGQYFGPGTRLLVL.

The chain uses TRBV5-1 and TRBJ2-5. There are 15 residues in the CDR3. Germline values: CDR1 SGHRS, CDR2 YFSETQ. The CDR3 spells CASSSGLPEIETQYF.

The chain couples TRBV2 to TRBJ2-1; the TCRdb call, TRBD2, lacks DNA for checking. Germline lookup yields CDR1 SNHLY and CDR2 FYNNEI. This CDR3 is 17 amino acids long. The CDR3 loop reads CASAGTSGATSYNEQFF.

The J gene is TRBJ2-1, the V gene TRBV20-1; TCRdb indicates TRBD2, and absent DNA this call remains unverified. CDR3 length: 17 amino acids. The germline gives CDR1 DFQATT, CDR2 SNEGSKA (reference sequence). This CDR3 is CSATRGMGGGAHNEQFF.

The rearrangement joins TRBV7-9 to TRBJ2-3; TCRdb's D call of TRBD1 is untestable without DNA. Looked up from germline, CDR1 is SEHNR and CDR2 is FQNEAQ (reference sequence). The CDR3 runs 15 residues. Here the CDR3 reads CASSYQGFSTDTQYF.

The chain uses TRBV4-2 and TRBJ2-1; TCRdb indicates TRBD1, and absent DNA this call remains unverified. The CDR3 has 20 amino acids. Per germline, CDR1 LGHNA and CDR2 YNFKEQ. CDR3 region: CASSQPGRGSQRSSYNEQFF.

The chain employs TRBV7-9 and TRBJ2-2. Germline-derived CDR1 and CDR2 are SEHNR and FQNEAQ (reference sequence). The CDR3 consists of 14 residues. CDR3 sequence: CASSFLLDTGELFF. Full variable domain (remainder filled in from reference TRBV7-9 and TRBJ2-2): DTGVSQNPRHKITKRGQNVTFRCDPISEHNRLYWYRQTLGQGPEFLTYFQNEAQLEKSRLLSDRFSAERPKGSFSTLEIQRTEQGDSAMYLCASSFLLDTGELFFGEGSRLTVL.

This chain links TRBV3-1 with TRBJ2-2; TCRdb reports TRBD2, a call that lacks DNA to check it against. Per germline, CDR1 LGHDT and CDR2 YNNKEL (reference sequence). The CDR3 runs to 14 residues. The CDR3 sequence is CASSPSLATGELFF.

V and J are TRBV4-1 and TRBJ1-4. CDR1 and CDR2 (germline): MGHRA, YSYEKL. CDR3 length equals 16 residues. CDR3 sequence: CASSQDSGREYEKLFF.

V and J are TRBV5-4 and TRBJ2-5; the D call from TCRdb, TRBD2, cannot be confirmed without DNA. The CDR3 contains 15 residues. The germline V gene encodes CDR1 SGHNT and CDR2 YYREEE (reference sequence). This CDR3 reads CASSPSGGAAETQYF. Complete variable domain (other parts from reference TRBV5-4 and TRBJ2-5): ETGVTQSPTHLIKTRGQQVTLRCSSQSGHNTVSWYQQALGQGPQFIFQYYREEENGRGNFPPRFSGLQFPNYSSELNVNALELDDSALYLCASSPSGGAAETQYFGPGTRLLVL.

The J gene is TRBJ2-1, the V gene TRBV5-6; TCRdb gives TRBD1 as the D gene, but with no DNA this cannot be confirmed. The CDR3 totals 18 residues. Germline lookup yields CDR1 SGHDT and CDR2 YYEEEE. CDR3: CASDSNRVGGSIYNEQFF.

The chain joins TRBV7-2 to TRBJ2-3; the D gene TCRdb calls, TRBD2, cannot be checked with no DNA. CDR1 is SGHTA and CDR2 is FQGNSA in the germline V gene. This CDR3 contains 15 residues. Here the CDR3 reads CASRAGGGPTDTQYF. Supplemented by reference TRBV7-2 and TRBJ2-3, the full variable domain reads GAGVSQSPSNKVTEKGKDVELRCDPISGHTALYWYRQSLGQGLEFLIYFQGNSAPDKSGLPSDRFSAERTGGSVSTLTIQRTQQEDSAVYLCASRAGGGPTDTQYFGPGTRLTVL.

CDR3 region: CASSLVGAGEQNIQYF. The chain has TRBV7-2 and TRBJ2-4; TCRdb's assignment of TRBD1 cannot be checked, as there is no DNA. The CDR3 has 16 amino acids. CDR1 and CDR2 (germline): SGHTA, FQGNSA.

J is TRBJ2-7 and V is TRBV28; absent DNA, TCRdb's TRBD1 call cannot be checked. Germline lookup yields CDR1 MDHEN and CDR2 SYDVKM. This CDR3 has 14 residues. The CDR3 spells CASSAQGLYYEQYF.

The chain joins TRBV11-2 to TRBJ2-1; TCRdb picks TRBD2, but there is no DNA to check that call. The germline V gene has CDR1 SGHAT and CDR2 FQNNGV. The CDR3 sequence is 18 residues long. The CDR3 sequence: CASSSGVAGPSTYNEQFF.